This T cell receptor (beta chain) was found in a study of blood T cell repertoires in COVID-19. Overall study context: PBMCs, B-cell-depleted T cells, or T cells provided the cDNA or gDNA that made up the material.

This clone came up once. With 1 base removed from V and 4 bases from J, the gap between germline ends came to 7 bases. The CDR3 is made up of 12 amino acids. Germline CDR1 is GTSNPN and CDR2 is SVGIG (reference sequence). In the authors' methods: Estimation of nucleated cell counts relied on the amplification of reference gene primers. Repertoires were generated with immunoSEQ multiplex PCR, while TCRdb's copy carries only in-frame clones and drops some. Clonal size and the V and J genes are those of that table, whereas D and trimming came from the DNA. The sample contains hundreds of thousands of clones, 83% of which appear only once.

The V gene is TRBV30, the J gene TRBJ2-5; D not resolved. Sequencing input: peripheral blood. This receptor was taken from a man aged 80 or over with acute or convalescent COVID-19. CDR3 sequence (DNA): TGTGCCTGGAGTGCAGGTCTAGAGACCCAGTACTTC. This gives the protein CAWSAGLETQYF. The variable domain in full, completed from reference TRBV30 and TRBJ2-5, reads SQTIHQWPATLVQPVGSPLSLECTVEGTSNPNLYWYRQAAGRGLQLLFYSVGIGQISSEVPQNLSASRPQDRQFILSSKKLLLSDSGFYLCAWSAGLETQYFGPGTRLLVL.